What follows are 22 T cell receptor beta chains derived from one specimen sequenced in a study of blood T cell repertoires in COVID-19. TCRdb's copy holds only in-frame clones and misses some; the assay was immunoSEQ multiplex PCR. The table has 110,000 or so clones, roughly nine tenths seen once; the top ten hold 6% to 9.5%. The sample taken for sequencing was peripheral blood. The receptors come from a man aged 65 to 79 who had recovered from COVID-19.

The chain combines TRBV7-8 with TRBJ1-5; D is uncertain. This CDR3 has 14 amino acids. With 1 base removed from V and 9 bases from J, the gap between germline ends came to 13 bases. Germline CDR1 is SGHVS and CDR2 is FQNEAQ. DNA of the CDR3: TGTGCCAGCAGCTTAGGGCCGGCCCGGAGGCCCCAGCATTTT. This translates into CASSLGPARRPQHF.

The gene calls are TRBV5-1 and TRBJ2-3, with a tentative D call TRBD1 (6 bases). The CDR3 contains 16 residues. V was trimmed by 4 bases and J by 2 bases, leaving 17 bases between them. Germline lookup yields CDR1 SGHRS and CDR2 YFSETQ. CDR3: CASSPAPTGTTDTQYF. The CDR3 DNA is TGCGCCAGCAGCCCGGCCCCGACAGGCACCACAGATACGCAGTATTTT.

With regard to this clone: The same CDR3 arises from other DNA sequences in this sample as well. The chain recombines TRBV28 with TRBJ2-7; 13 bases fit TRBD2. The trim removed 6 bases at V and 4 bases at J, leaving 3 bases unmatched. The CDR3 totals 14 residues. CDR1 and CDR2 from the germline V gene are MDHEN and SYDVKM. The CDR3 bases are TGTGCCAGCAGCAGGACTAGCGGGAGTTACGAGCAGTACTTC. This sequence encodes CASSRTSGSYEQYF.

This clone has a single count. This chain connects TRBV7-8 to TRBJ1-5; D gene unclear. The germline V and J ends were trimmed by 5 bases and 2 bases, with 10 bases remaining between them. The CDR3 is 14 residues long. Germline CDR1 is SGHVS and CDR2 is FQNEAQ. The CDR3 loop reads CASSLEPRNQPQHF. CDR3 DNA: TGTGCCAGCAGCCTCGAGCCCCGCAATCAGCCCCAGCATTTT.

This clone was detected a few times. CDR3 amino acids: CASKRAGVGSEQFF. In DNA, the CDR3 is TGTGCCAGTAAACGAGCGGGAGTTGGTAGTGAGCAGTTCTTC. V is TRBV19 and J is TRBJ2-1, with TRBD2 matching over 8 bases. CDR3 size: 14 residues. Germline V gene data show CDR1 as LNHDA and CDR2 as SQIVND (reference sequence). Trimming took 7 bases from V and 9 from J; bases not matched to a gene: 11.

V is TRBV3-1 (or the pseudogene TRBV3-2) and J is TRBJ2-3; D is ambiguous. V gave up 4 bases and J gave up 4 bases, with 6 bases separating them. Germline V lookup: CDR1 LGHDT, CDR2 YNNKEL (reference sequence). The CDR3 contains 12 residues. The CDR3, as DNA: TGTGCCAGCAGCCGAGTCCCAGATACGCAGTATTTT. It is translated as CASSRVPDTQYF.

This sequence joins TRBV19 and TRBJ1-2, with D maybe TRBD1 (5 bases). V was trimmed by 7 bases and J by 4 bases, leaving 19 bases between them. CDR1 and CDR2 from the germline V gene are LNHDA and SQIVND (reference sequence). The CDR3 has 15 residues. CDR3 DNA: TGTGCCAGTACCCAAGGGGCCAGGGAAGTCTATGGCTACACCTTC. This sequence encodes CASTQGAREVYGYTF.

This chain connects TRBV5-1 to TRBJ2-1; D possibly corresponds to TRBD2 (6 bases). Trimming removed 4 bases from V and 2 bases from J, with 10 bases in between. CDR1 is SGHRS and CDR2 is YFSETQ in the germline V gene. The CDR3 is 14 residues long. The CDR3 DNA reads TGCGCCAGCAGCCTGGAGGGGACCTACAATGAGCAGTTCTTC. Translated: CASSLEGTYNEQFF.

CDR3 nucleotide sequence: TGTGCCAGCAGCCAAGAACCAGGCGGAAACACCATATATTTT. Its protein is CASSQEPGGNTIYF. This chain links TRBV3-1 (or the pseudogene TRBV3-2) with TRBJ1-3, with D hard to call. Per germline, CDR1 LGHDT and CDR2 YNNKEL (reference sequence). This CDR3 region has 14 residues. The V and J ends lost 0 bases and 4 bases respectively, with 7 bases between them.

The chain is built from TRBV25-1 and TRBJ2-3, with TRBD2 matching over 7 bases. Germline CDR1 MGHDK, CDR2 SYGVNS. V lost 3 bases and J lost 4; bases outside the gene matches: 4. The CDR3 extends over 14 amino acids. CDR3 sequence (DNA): TGTGCCAGCAGTGAGGGGGGGAGCCCAGATACGCAGTATTTT. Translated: CASSEGGSPDTQYF.

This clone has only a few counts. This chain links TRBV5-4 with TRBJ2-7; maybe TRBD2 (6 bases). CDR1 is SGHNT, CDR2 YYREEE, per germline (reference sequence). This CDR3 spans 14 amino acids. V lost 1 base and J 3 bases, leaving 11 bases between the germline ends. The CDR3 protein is CASSLPGGGYEQYF. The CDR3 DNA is TGTGCCAGCAGCTTGCCCGGGGGTGGCTACGAGCAGTACTTC.

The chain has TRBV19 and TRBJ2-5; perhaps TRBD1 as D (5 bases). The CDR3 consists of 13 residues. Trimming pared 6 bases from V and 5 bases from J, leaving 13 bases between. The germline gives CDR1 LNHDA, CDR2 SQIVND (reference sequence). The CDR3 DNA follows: TGTGCCAGTAGGCAAGTACAGGACGAGACCCAGTACTTC. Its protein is CASRQVQDETQYF. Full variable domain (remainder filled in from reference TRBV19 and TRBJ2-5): DGGITQSPKYLFRKEGQNVTLSCEQNLNHDAMYWYRQDPGQGLRLIYYSQIVNDFQKGDIAEGYSVSREKKESFPLTVTSAQKNPTAFYLCASRQVQDETQYFGPGTRLLVL.

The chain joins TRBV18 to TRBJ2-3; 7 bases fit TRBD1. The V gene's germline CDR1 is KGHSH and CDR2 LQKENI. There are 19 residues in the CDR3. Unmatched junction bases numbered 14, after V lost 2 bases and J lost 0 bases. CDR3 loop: CASSPFLQGERTSTDTQYF. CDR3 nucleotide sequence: TGTGCCAGCTCACCATTCCTCCAGGGGGAGCGAACTAGCACAGATACGCAGTATTTT.

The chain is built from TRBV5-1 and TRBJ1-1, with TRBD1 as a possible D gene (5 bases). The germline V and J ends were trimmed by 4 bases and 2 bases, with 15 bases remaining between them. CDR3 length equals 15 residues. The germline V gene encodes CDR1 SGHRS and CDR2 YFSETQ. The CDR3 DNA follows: TGCGCCAGCAGCCTGAGTGGACATCTAAACACTGAAGCTTTCTTT. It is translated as CASSLSGHLNTEAFF.

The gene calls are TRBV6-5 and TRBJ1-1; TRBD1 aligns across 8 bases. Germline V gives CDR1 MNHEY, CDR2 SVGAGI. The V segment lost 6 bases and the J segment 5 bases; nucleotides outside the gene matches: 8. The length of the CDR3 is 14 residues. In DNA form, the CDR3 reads TGTGCCAGCAGACCGGACAGGGTCGTGACTGAAGCTTTCTTT. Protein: CASRPDRVVTEAFF.

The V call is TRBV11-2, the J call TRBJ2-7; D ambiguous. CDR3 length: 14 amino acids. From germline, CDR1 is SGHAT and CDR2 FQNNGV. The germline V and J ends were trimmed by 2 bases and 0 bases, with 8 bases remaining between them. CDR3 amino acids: CASSLRLSSYEQYF. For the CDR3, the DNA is TGTGCCAGCAGCTTAAGACTGAGCTCCTACGAGCAGTACTTC.

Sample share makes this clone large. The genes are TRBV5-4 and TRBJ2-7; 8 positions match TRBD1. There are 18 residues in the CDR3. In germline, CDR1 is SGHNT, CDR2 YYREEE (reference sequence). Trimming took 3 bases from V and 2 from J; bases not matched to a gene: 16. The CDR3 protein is CASSSGGATGDPPYEQYF. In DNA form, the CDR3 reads TGTGCCAGCAGCTCGGGCGGGGCGACAGGGGATCCTCCCTACGAGCAGTACTTC.

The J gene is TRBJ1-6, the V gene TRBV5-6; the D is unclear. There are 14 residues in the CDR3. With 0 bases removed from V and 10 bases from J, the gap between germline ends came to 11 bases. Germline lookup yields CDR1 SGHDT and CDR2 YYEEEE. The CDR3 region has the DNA TGTGCCAGCAGCTTGGCGGCACGGGAGTCACCCCTCCACTTT. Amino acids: CASSLAARESPLHF.

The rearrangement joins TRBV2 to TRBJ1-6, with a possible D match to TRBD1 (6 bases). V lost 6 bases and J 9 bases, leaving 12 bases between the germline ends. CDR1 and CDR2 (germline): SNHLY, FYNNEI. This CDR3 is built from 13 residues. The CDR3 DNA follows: TGTGCCAGCAGACAGGGTTGGAGTTCACCCCTCCACTTT. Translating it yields CASRQGWSSPLHF.

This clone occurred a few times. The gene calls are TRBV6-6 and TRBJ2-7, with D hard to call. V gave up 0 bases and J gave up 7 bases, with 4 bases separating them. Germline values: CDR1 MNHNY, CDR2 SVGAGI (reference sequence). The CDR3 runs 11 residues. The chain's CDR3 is CASSYSGEQYF. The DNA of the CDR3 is TGTGCCAGCAGTTACTCCGGGGAGCAGTACTTC.

This CDR3 reads CASSGTGWGNEKLFF. For the CDR3, the DNA is TGTGCCAGCAGCGGCACAGGGTGGGGTAATGAAAAACTGTTTTTT. The chain joins TRBV5-4 to TRBJ1-4, with D tentatively TRBD1 (6 bases). Trimming shortened V by 4 bases and J by 4 bases, and 14 bases separated the two germline ends. Germline V gene data show CDR1 as SGHNT and CDR2 as YYREEE (reference sequence). The CDR3 runs to 15 residues.

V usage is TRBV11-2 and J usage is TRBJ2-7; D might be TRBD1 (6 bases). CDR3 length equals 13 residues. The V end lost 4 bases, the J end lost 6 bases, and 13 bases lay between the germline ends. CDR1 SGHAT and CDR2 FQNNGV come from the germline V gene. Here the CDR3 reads CASSSSQGFEQYF. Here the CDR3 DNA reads TGTGCCAGCAGCTCATCACAGGGCTTCGAGCAGTACTTC.